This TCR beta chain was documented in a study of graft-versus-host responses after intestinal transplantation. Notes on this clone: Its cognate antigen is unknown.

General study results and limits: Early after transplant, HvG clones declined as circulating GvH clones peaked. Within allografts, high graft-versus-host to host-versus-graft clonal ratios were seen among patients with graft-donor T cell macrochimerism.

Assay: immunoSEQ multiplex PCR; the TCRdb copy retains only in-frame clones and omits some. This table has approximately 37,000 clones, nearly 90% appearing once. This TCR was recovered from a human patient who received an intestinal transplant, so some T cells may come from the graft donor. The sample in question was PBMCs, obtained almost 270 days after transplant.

The CDR3, as DNA: TGTGCCAGCAGCTTAGGCTACCAGGCTCAGCCCCAGCATTTT. Protein: CASSLGYQAQPQHF. The J gene is TRBJ1-5, the V gene TRBV13; D is uncertain. Germline lookup yields CDR1 PRHDT and CDR2 FYEKMQ (reference sequence). This CDR3 spans 14 amino acids. V lost 0 bases and J lost 6, with 9 bases in between.